This TCR beta chain originates from a study of blood T cell repertoires in COVID-19. Background on the study: From the United States, Italy and Spain came samples of acute and convalescent COVID-19. In each case, the material was cDNA or gDNA derived from T cells, B-cell-depleted T cells, or PBMCs.

Seattle patients were enrolled while actively infected and followed longitudinally. Measured with immunoSEQ multiplex PCR; TCRdb has only the in-frame clones, and not every one. The sample shows 300,000 to 350,000 clones, approximately 86% of them seen only once. The J segment lost 0 bases and the V segment lost 6 bases, leaving 9 bases of the junction unmatched. The germline V gene encodes CDR1 SEHNR and CDR2 FQNEAQ (reference sequence). The CDR3 runs 18 residues. The chain is built from TRBV7-9 and TRBJ2-2, with 11 bases lining up with TRBD1. The sequencing input was peripheral blood. This sequence originates from a man younger than 40 with COVID-19, enrolled during active disease. The CDR3 here is CASSFSRDRGANTGELFF. CDR3 nucleotides: TGTGCCAGCAGTTTTAGCCGGGACAGGGGGGCGAACACCGGGGAGCTGTTTTTT.